This is a list of T cell receptor beta chains from one sample in a study of T cells after yellow fever vaccination. TCRdb recomputed calls from the 5' RACE reads with MiXCR, one row per CDR3 protein. The table shows some 500,000 distinct CDR3 sequences, with approximately 15% occurring only once. The sample consisted of PBMCs, taken on the day of the yellow fever booster vaccination. The receptors were sampled from a man aged 25 to 40 who received the YFV17D yellow fever vaccine. Each CDR3 is given without its conserved first and last residue.

v_call	cdr3_aa
TRBV5-1	ASSLDWLAYNEQF
TRBV27	ASAGLGNEQF
TRBV7-2	ASSNRRAQY
TRBV9	ASSESYYLYEQY
TRBV19	ASSMGGSTYEQY
TRBV7-9	ASSARTFQETQY
TRBV24-1	ATSDGASGIYTDTQY
TRBV4-3	ASSLGHRTDGYT
TRBV28	ASSLGALQETQY
TRBV19	ASSIGRGTYNEQF
TRBV14	ASSQLQFTNEKLF
TRBV5-4	ASSTDRTQETQY
TRBV4-2	ASSPILSDRGSGYT
TRBV5-1	AISTPGDNEQF
TRBV5-4	ASRAISGGEETQY
TRBV12-3/TRBV12-4	ASSFPWRERSTDTQY
TRBV5-4	ASSLRGLAFEQY
TRBV7-9	ASSSRTGGVVETQY
TRBV18	ASSPITGSEAF
TRBV12-3/TRBV12-4	ASSFGENTEAF
TRBV6-2/TRBV6-3	ASSFRPQGTRNTEAF
TRBV29-1	SVEDRPDEQF
TRBV5-1	ASSLPDGYEQY
TRBV20-1	SAGRVYGYT
TRBV29-1	SVAGTTDQPQH
TRBV4-2	ASSSQGAGANVLT
TRBV10-1	ASMPGAYEQY
TRBV5-4	ASSLEGTSGFTGELF
TRBV7-2	ASSLGSDRPYEQY
TRBV15	ATSREGRQLTGELF